Below are 18 T cell receptor beta chains sequenced from a single sample in a study of cytomegalovirus exposure and HLA in healthy donors. This PCR relied on a set of 60 Vbeta primers and 13 Jbeta primers. Profiling relied on immunoSEQ multiplex PCR, and the TCRdb table lists in-frame clones only, not all of them. The repertoire has over 80,000 clones, about four fifths of them found once; the top ten carry 4.5% to 5.5%. Material: PBMCs. The receptors here all came from a man aged 40-49 years in good health and CMV-seropositive.

The J gene is TRBJ1-6, the V gene TRBV7-8; possible D gene TRBD1, 5 bases. V shed 5 bases and J shed 4 bases, with 15 bases lying between them. This CDR3 spans 16 amino acids. Per the germline V gene, CDR1 is SGHVS and CDR2 is FQNEAQ. DNA of the CDR3: TGTGCCAGCAGCCGTCAAGGGGTGGTGTATAATTCACCCCTCCACTTT. Protein: CASSRQGVVYNSPLHF.

CDR3 nucleotides: TGTGCGTGCAGCGGGGGGAGCACAGATACGCAGTATTTT. It is translated as CACSGGSTDTQYF. V is TRBV7-2 and J is TRBJ2-3; 9 positions agree with TRBD2. CDR3 length: 13 amino acids. Germline CDR1 SGHTA, CDR2 FQGNSA. Full variable domain (rest looked up from reference TRBV7-2 and TRBJ2-3): GAGVSQSPSNKVTEKGKDVELRCDPISGHTALYWYRQSLGQGLEFLIYFQGNSAPDKSGLPSDRFSAERTGGSVSTLTIQRTQQEDSAVYLCACSGGSTDTQYFGPGTRLTVL.

This clone was seen a handful of times. The chain carries TRBV7-3 and TRBJ2-1; 8 nucleotides line up with TRBD1. Germline CDR1 SGHTA, CDR2 FQGTGA. J was trimmed by 0 bases and V by 4 bases; bases with no gene match: 2. The CDR3 is 15 residues long. The CDR3 reads CASSSGQGSYNEQFF. DNA for the CDR3: TGTGCCAGCAGCTCCGGACAGGGCTCCTACAATGAGCAGTTCTTC. The full variable domain, with the rest looked up from reference TRBV7-3 and TRBJ2-1, is GAGVSQTPSNKVTEKGKYVELRCDPISGHTALYWYRQSLGQGPEFLIYFQGTGAADDSGLPNDRFFAVRPEGSVSTLKIQRTERGDSAVYLCASSSGQGSYNEQFFGPGTRLTVL.

This rearrangement joins TRBV30 to TRBJ2-7; TRBD2 agrees at 7 bases. The V segment lost 3 bases and the J segment 0 bases; nucleotides outside the gene matches: 11. This CDR3 spans 16 amino acids. Germline lookup yields CDR1 GTSNPN and CDR2 SVGIG (reference sequence). The CDR3 loop is CAWRSSGTISSYEQYF. As DNA, the CDR3 is TGTGCCTGGAGGTCCTCCGGGACTATTAGCTCCTACGAGCAGTACTTC.

The genes are TRBV18 and TRBJ2-1, with TRBD2 as a possible D gene (6 bases). Germline V CDR1 and CDR2: KGHSH, LQKENI. This CDR3 is built from 13 residues. V lost 3 bases to trimming and J lost 10 bases, with 13 bases between them. The CDR3 sequence: CASSPRGPLEQFF. In nucleotides, the CDR3 is TGTGCCAGCTCACCGCGGGGACCATTGGAGCAGTTCTTC.

J is TRBJ1-3 and V is TRBV7-6, with D tentatively TRBD1 (6 bases). V shed 5 bases and J shed 1 base, with 12 bases lying between them. CDR3 length: 15 residues. CDR1 is SGHVS, CDR2 FNYEAQ, per germline. CDR3 sequence reads: CASSLGQSSGNTIYF. The CDR3 DNA reads TGTGCCAGCAGCCTAGGACAGTCTTCTGGAAACACCATATATTTT. The whole variable domain, filled in from reference TRBV7-6 and TRBJ1-3, reads GAGVSQSPRYKVTKRGQDVALRCDPISGHVSLYWYRQALGQGPEFLTYFNYEAQQDKSGLPNDRFSAERPEGSISTLTIQRTEQRDSAMYRCASSLGQSSGNTIYFGEGSWLTVV.

The chain is built from TRBV6-6 and TRBJ1-2; 10 bases fit TRBD1. Germline V CDR1 and CDR2: MNHNY, SVGAGI (reference sequence). CDR3 length: 15 residues. Trimming removed 0 bases from V and 7 bases from J; junction bases left unmatched: 5. DNA of the CDR3: TGTGCCAGCAGTTACTCCAGACAGGGGGCAAGTGGCTACACCTTC. This sequence encodes CASSYSRQGASGYTF.

This clone was recorded once. The chain has TRBV25-1 and TRBJ1-6, with TRBD1 matching over 8 bases. The germline gives CDR1 MGHDK, CDR2 SYGVNS. Unmatched junction bases numbered 10, after V lost 7 bases and J lost 8 bases. The CDR3 contains 15 residues. For the CDR3, the DNA is TGTGCCAGCACTCCTAGACAGGGGTTTGATTCACCCCTCCACTTT. This translates into CASTPRQGFDSPLHF.

The rearrangement joins TRBV7-3 to TRBJ1-5; 9 bases align to TRBD1. V shed 5 bases, J shed 4 bases, and the junction held 18 bases outside the gene matches. The length of the CDR3 is 19 residues. The germline CDR1 and CDR2 sequences are SGHTA and FQGTGA. CDR3 protein: CASSPLPGQGHNPNQPQHF. The DNA for the CDR3 is TGTGCCAGCAGCCCACTCCCGGGACAGGGCCATAATCCAAATCAGCCCCAGCATTTT.

The chain carries TRBV5-1 and TRBJ2-2; the match to TRBD2 covers 7 bases. The V and J ends lost 7 bases and 0 bases, in that order; junction bases with no gene match: 3. The CDR3 is made up of 14 amino acids. Germline V gives CDR1 SGHRS, CDR2 YFSETQ. DNA for the CDR3: TGCGCCAGCGGCGGACTAGCGAACACCGGGGAGCTGTTTTTT. It specifies CASGGLANTGELFF.

The chain recombines TRBV28 with TRBJ1-5; the D gene is possibly TRBD1 (6 bases). Trimming took off 10 bases at V and 1 base at J, with 14 bases between the two ends. This CDR3 contains 14 residues. Germline V gene data show CDR1 as MDHEN and CDR2 as SYDVKM. CDR3 region: CATRGGGSNQPQHF. In nucleotides, the CDR3 is TGTGCCACCCGAGGGGGGGGAAGCAATCAGCCCCAGCATTTT.

The chain joins TRBV6-6 to TRBJ1-2, with TRBD1 matching 9 bases. Germline lookup yields CDR1 MNHNY and CDR2 SVGAGI (reference sequence). V trimming: 4 bases; J trimming: 4 bases; junction bases outside the gene matches: 4. The CDR3 has 14 residues. CDR3 protein: CASSLGTGTYGYTF. CDR3 sequence (DNA): TGTGCCAGCAGTTTAGGGACAGGGACCTATGGCTACACCTTC.

The V call is TRBV5-1, the J call TRBJ2-4; TRBD2 might be the D (6 bases). The V gene's germline CDR1 is SGHRS and CDR2 YFSETQ. Deletions cut 0 bases from V and 1 base from J, with 8 bases between. The CDR3 extends over 15 amino acids. This CDR3 is CASSLDGSAKNIQYF. The CDR3 region has the DNA TGCGCCAGCAGCTTGGACGGGAGTGCCAAAAACATTCAGTACTTC. The full variable domain, rest sourced from reference TRBV5-1 and TRBJ2-4, is KAGVTQTPRYLIKTRGQQVTLSCSPISGHRSVSWYQQTPGQGLQFLFEYFSETQRNKGNFPGRFSGRQFSNSRSEMNVSTLELGDSALYLCASSLDGSAKNIQYFGAGTRLSVL.

This chain connects TRBV19 to TRBJ1-1; no clear D gene. The CDR3 consists of 14 residues. In germline, CDR1 is LNHDA, CDR2 SQIVND (reference sequence). V was clipped by 6 bases and J by 1 base, with 12 bases between them. As DNA, the CDR3 is TGTGCCAGTAGACAGATCGCGAAGAACACTGAAGCTTTCTTT. As protein: CASRQIAKNTEAFF.

The chain has TRBV29-1 and TRBJ1-1, with unresolved D. Per the germline V gene, CDR1 is SQVTM and CDR2 is ANQGSEA. Trimming left V 5 bases short and J 4 bases short, with 11 bases between. The CDR3 length is 12 residues. Here the CDR3 reads CSVRAGGTEAFF. The CDR3 DNA follows: TGCAGCGTTAGGGCCGGAGGCACTGAAGCTTTCTTT.

This CDR3 reads CASSPRSGEKTEAFF. CDR3 sequence (DNA): TGTGCCAGCAGCCCCCGATCAGGGGAAAAGACTGAAGCTTTCTTT. The chain carries TRBV11-2 and TRBJ1-1; D is possibly TRBD1 (6 bases). Germline lookup yields CDR1 SGHAT and CDR2 FQNNGV. CDR3 length equals 15 residues. The V gene lost 5 bases and the J gene lost 5 bases, with 18 bases spanning the gap.

A single count supports this clone. This chain links TRBV7-2 with TRBJ2-3; 7 bases agree with TRBD2. Germline V gives CDR1 SGHTA, CDR2 FQGNSA. The CDR3 length is 15 residues. The V and J ends lost 1 base and 5 bases, in that order; junction bases with no gene match: 6. The CDR3 loop is CASSLGVTSRDTQYF. The CDR3 DNA sequence: TGTGCCAGCAGCTTAGGGGTGACTAGCCGAGATACGCAGTATTTT.

This sequence joins TRBV7-9 and TRBJ1-5, with TRBD1 as a possible D gene (6 bases). V was trimmed by 1 base and J by 2 bases, leaving 15 bases between them. Germline-derived CDR1 and CDR2 are SEHNR and FQNEAQ (reference sequence). This CDR3 has 17 amino acids. DNA for the CDR3: TGTGCCAGCAGCTTAGGGACAGTTCCTGGGGGCAATCAGCCCCAGCATTTT. It is translated as CASSLGTVPGGNQPQHF.